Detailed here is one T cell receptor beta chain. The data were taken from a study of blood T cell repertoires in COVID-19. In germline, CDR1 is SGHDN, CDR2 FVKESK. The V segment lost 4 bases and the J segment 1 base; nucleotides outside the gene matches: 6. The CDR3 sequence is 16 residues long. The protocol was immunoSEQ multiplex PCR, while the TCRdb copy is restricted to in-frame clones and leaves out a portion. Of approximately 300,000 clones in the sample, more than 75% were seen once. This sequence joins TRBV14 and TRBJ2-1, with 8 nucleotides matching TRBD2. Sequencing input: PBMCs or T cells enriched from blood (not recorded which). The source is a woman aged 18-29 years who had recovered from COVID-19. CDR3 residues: CASSRPGLGSYNEQFF. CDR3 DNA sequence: TGTGCCAGCAGCCGCCCGGGACTAGGATCCTACAATGAGCAGTTCTTC.